A selection of T cell receptor beta chains follows, all from one sample in a study of siplizumab effects on memory and regulatory T cells. Profiled with immunoSEQ multiplex PCR; TCRdb holds only in-frame clones, not every one. The table includes about 46,000 clones, 93% detected once. The sample comprised CD8+ T cells sorted from blood. The receptors were gathered from a human donor in good health. CDR3s include the opening cysteine and the closing phenylalanine or tryptophan. A D gene is named only where the DNA matches it firmly. Clone size is shown for a subset of rows, as once, few, many or a class of expanded clone.

V gene: TRBV5-1
J gene: TRBJ1-1
D gene: .
clone size: .
CDR3 DNA: TGCGCCAGTAGCAAGGGATGGCCTCCCCTTCTGTCTGAAGCTTTCTTT
CDR3 protein: CASSKGWPPLLSEAFF

V gene: TRBV19
J gene: TRBJ2-7
D gene: .
clone size: .
CDR3 DNA: TGTGCCAGTAGTATAGATCACAGGGAGACCTACGAGCAGTACTTC
CDR3 protein: CASSIDHRETYEQYF

V gene: TRBV5-6
J gene: TRBJ2-1
D gene: .
clone size: .
CDR3 DNA: TGTGCCAGCAGCTGGGGAGAAGAGCAGTTCTTC
CDR3 protein: CASSWGEEQFF

V gene: TRBV5-1
J gene: TRBJ2-7
D gene: .
clone size: .
CDR3 DNA: TGCGCCAGCAGCTTAAGCTCCTACGAGCAGTACTTC
CDR3 protein: CASSLSSYEQYF

V gene: TRBV2
J gene: TRBJ1-6
D gene: .
clone size: .
CDR3 DNA: TGTGCCAGCAGTGAATGGAGGGGAAGCCACTCGCGCCTCCACTTT
CDR3 protein: CASSEWRGSHSRLHF

V gene: TRBV9
J gene: TRBJ1-5
D gene: .
clone size: .
CDR3 DNA: TGTGCCAGCAGCGGGGGGGAAAACCAGCCCCAGCATTTT
CDR3 protein: CASSGGENQPQHF

V gene: TRBV2
J gene: TRBJ2-6
D gene: .
clone size: .
CDR3 DNA: TGTGCCAGCAGTGTGGCAGGGACTGGGGCCAACGTCCTGACTTTC
CDR3 protein: CASSVAGTGANVLTF

V gene: TRBV11-2
J gene: TRBJ1-5
D gene: .
clone size: .
CDR3 DNA: TGTGCCAGCAGCTCGAATAGCAATCAGCCCCAGCATTTT
CDR3 protein: CASSSNSNQPQHF

V gene: TRBV9
J gene: TRBJ2-7
D gene: TRBD1
clone size: .
CDR3 DNA: TGTGCCAGCAGCGTAGGGTCCGGGACAGGGGACTACGAGCAGTACTTC
CDR3 protein: CASSVGSGTGDYEQYF

V gene: TRBV7-9
J gene: TRBJ2-7
D gene: TRBD1
clone size: .
CDR3 DNA: TGTGCCAGCAGCACGGGACAGACCGAGCAGTACTTC
CDR3 protein: CASSTGQTEQYF

V gene: TRBV7-9
J gene: TRBJ1-4
D gene: .
clone size: .
CDR3 DNA: TGTGCCAGCAGCGCCCGACCCATGGAACTGTTTTTT
CDR3 protein: CASSARPMELFF

V gene: TRBV7-6
J gene: TRBJ1-2
D gene: .
clone size: .
CDR3 DNA: TGTGCCAGCAGCTTAGGAACAGGGTGGGGTGGCTACACCTTC
CDR3 protein: CASSLGTGWGGYTF

V gene: TRBV29-1
J gene: TRBJ2-3
D gene: .
clone size: .
CDR3 DNA: TGCAGCGCTTCAGGGGGGAGACAGGCCACCAGGGATACGCAGTATTTT
CDR3 protein: CSASGGRQATRDTQYF

V gene: TRBV20-1
J gene: TRBJ2-1
D gene: .
clone size: .
CDR3 DNA: TGCAGTGCTCCGGGGTTGGCGGAGCAGTTCTTC
CDR3 protein: CSAPGLAEQFF

V gene: TRBV4-1
J gene: TRBJ2-1
D gene: TRBD2
clone size: .
CDR3 DNA: TGCGCCAGCAGCCAAGTATCTCGATTAGCGGGGTACAATGAGCAGTTCTTC
CDR3 protein: CASSQVSRLAGYNEQFF

V gene: TRBV30
J gene: TRBJ2-7
D gene: .
clone size: .
CDR3 DNA: TGTGCCTGGAGTGTACAAACAGGTCTGTACGAGCAGTACTTC
CDR3 protein: CAWSVQTGLYEQYF

V gene: TRBV28
J gene: TRBJ1-1
D gene: TRBD1
clone size: .
CDR3 DNA: TGTGCCACCAGTTTGGGACAGGGTTTGACTGAAGCTTTCTTT
CDR3 protein: CATSLGQGLTEAFF

V gene: TRBV7-9
J gene: TRBJ2-1
D gene: TRBD1
clone size: once
CDR3 DNA: TGTGCCAGCAGCGGCTGGACAGGGTCATTTCATGATGAGCAGTTCTTC
CDR3 protein: CASSGWTGSFHDEQFF

V gene: TRBV5-1
J gene: TRBJ1-1
D gene: .
clone size: .
CDR3 DNA: TGCGCCAGCAGCTCCAGTGATTGGGGCACTGAAGCTTTCTTT
CDR3 protein: CASSSSDWGTEAFF

V gene: TRBV28
J gene: TRBJ2-7
D gene: .
clone size: .
CDR3 DNA: TGTGCCAGCAGTCCCCATCGGGTGAGCTACGAGCAGTACTTC
CDR3 protein: CASSPHRVSYEQYF

V gene: TRBV6-5
J gene: TRBJ2-7
D gene: .
clone size: .
CDR3 DNA: TGTGCCAGCAGCCCTCCCAGCTCCTACGAGCAGTACTTC
CDR3 protein: CASSPPSSYEQYF

V gene: TRBV14
J gene: TRBJ2-6
D gene: TRBD2
clone size: .
CDR3 DNA: TGTGCCAGCAGCCAAGTGGGGATCCTAGCGGGGTCTGGGGCCAACGTCCTGACTTTC
CDR3 protein: CASSQVGILAGSGANVLTF

V gene: TRBV6-1
J gene: TRBJ1-2
D gene: .
clone size: .
CDR3 DNA: TGTGCCAGCAGTGAAGTTCAGACGACCGCAAACTGGTATCGGTATGGCTACACCTTC
CDR3 protein: CASSEVQTTANWYRYGYTF

V gene: TRBV7-3
J gene: TRBJ1-3
D gene: .
clone size: .
CDR3 DNA: TGTGGGAGCAGCTTAGGAGGGACCGGAAACACCATATATTTT
CDR3 protein: CGSSLGGTGNTIYF

V gene: TRBV27
J gene: TRBJ2-7
D gene: .
clone size: .
CDR3 DNA: TGTGCCAGCACACAGGGTAGTCCTGGCTACGAGCAGTACTTC
CDR3 protein: CASTQGSPGYEQYF

V gene: TRBV9
J gene: TRBJ1-3
D gene: .
clone size: .
CDR3 DNA: TGTGCCAGCAGCGCGGGGATAGCCTCTGGAAACACCATATATTTT
CDR3 protein: CASSAGIASGNTIYF

V gene: TRBV7-2
J gene: TRBJ2-7
D gene: .
clone size: .
CDR3 DNA: TGTGCCAGCGGGTACGAGCAGTACTTC
CDR3 protein: CASGYEQYF

V gene: TRBV4-1
J gene: TRBJ2-6
D gene: .
clone size: .
CDR3 DNA: TGCGCCAGCAGTCTATCCAGAGCAGGGGCCAACGTCCTGACTTTC
CDR3 protein: CASSLSRAGANVLTF